The text below deals with one T cell receptor (beta chain). Its cognate antigen is unknown. Germline V gene sequence: CDR1 SGHRS, CDR2 YFSETQ. The CDR3 is 12 residues long. V lost 7 bases and J lost 2, with 8 bases in between. The data were produced by immunoSEQ multiplex PCR, yet TCRdb's version contains in-frame clones alone and is incomplete. The sample holds under 750,000 clones, 55% to 75% seen once. Donors had no recently reported acute infections or vaccinations and were HIV-negative. This sample is part of a study of shared clonotypes between healthy human individuals. At the level of the study: Per donor, CD8 memory used one plate, CD8 naive used two, CD4 memory used three and CD4 naive used three. Study-level results: Only blood underwent sampling, and tissue repertoires likely differ. Estimated clonotype richness was generally higher in naive than memory subsets.

What was sequenced was memory CD4+ T cells sorted from blood. Sample subset: CD45RA-negative fraction. The TCR comes from a woman aged 25 to 39 in good health. The chain links TRBV5-1 to TRBJ2-3, with unresolved D. CDR3 bases: TGCGCCAGCGTCAGCTACACAGATACGCAGTATTTT. Amino acids: CASVSYTDTQYF.